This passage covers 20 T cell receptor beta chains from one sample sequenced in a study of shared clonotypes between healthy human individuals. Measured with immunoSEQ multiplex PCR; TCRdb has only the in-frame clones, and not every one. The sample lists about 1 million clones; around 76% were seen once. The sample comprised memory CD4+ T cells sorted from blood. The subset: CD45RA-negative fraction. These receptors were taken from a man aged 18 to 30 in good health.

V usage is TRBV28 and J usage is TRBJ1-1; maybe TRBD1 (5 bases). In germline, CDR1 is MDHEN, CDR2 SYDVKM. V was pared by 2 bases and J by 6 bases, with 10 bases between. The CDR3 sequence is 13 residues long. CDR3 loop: CASSLEGWSEAFF. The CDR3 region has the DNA TGTGCCAGCAGTTTAGAGGGGTGGTCTGAAGCTTTCTTT.

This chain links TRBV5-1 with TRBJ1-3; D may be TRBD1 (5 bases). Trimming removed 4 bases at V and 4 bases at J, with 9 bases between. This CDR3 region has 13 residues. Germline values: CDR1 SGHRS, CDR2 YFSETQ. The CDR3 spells CASSQTVGNTIYF. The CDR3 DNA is TGCGCCAGCAGCCAGACAGTCGGAAACACCATATATTTT.

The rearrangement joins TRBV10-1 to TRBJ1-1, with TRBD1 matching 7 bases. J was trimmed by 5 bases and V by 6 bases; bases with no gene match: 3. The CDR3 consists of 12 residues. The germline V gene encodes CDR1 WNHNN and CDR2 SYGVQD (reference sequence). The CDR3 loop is CASSATGTEAFF. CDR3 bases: TGCGCCAGCAGCGCGACAGGGACTGAAGCTTTCTTT.

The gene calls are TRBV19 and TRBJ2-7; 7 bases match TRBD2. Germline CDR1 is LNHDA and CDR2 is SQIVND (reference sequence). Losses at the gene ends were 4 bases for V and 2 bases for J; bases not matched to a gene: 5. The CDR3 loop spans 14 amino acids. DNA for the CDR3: TGTGCCAGTAGTAAGTATAGCGGGCCCTACGAGCAGTACTTC. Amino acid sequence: CASSKYSGPYEQYF.

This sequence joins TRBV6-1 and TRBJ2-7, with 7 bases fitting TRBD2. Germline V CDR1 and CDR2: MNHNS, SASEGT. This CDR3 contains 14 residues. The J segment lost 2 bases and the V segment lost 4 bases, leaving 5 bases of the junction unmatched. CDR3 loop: CASSGGTIPYEQYF. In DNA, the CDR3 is TGTGCCAGCAGTGGAGGGACTATTCCCTACGAGCAGTACTTC.

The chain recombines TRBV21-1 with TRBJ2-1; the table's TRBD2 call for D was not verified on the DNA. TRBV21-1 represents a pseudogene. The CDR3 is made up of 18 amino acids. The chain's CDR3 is CASLIREPLAGVGDEQFF. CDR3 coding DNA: TGTGCCAGCCTGATTAGAGAACCTCTAGCGGGGGTAGGGGATGAGCAGTTCTTC.

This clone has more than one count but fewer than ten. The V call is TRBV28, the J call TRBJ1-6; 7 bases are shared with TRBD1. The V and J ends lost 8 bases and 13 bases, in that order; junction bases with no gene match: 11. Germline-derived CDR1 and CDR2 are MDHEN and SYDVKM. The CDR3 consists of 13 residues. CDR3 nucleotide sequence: TGTGCCAGCGGGGGACAGCAACCCTCCCCCCTCCACTTT. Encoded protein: CASGGQQPSPLHF.

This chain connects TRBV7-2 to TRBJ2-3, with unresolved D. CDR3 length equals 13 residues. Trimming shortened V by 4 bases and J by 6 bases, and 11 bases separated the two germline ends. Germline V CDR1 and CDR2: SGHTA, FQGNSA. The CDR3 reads CASSYYRSDTQYF. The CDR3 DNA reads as TGTGCCAGCAGCTACTATCGTTCGGATACGCAGTATTTT.

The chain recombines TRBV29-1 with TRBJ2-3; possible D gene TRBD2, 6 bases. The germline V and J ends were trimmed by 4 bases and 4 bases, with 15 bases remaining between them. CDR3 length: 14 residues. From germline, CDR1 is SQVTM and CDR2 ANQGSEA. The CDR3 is CSVARGWEADTQYF. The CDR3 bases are TGCAGCGTTGCGCGAGGGTGGGAGGCAGATACGCAGTATTTT.

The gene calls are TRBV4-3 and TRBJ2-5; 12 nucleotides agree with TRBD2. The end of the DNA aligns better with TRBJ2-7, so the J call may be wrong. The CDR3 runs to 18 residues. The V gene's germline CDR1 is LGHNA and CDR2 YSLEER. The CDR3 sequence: CASSQEGLAGKNSYEQYF. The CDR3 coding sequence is TGCGCCAGCAGCCAAGAGGGACTAGCGGGCAAAAACTCCTACGAGCAGTACTTC.

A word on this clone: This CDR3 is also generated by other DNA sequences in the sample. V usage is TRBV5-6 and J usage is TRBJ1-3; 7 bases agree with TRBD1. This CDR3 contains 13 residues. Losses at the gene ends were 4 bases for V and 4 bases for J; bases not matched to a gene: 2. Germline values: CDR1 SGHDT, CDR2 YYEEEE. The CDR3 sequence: CASSLQGGNTIYF. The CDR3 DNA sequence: TGTGCCAGCAGCCTACAGGGGGGAAACACCATATATTTT.

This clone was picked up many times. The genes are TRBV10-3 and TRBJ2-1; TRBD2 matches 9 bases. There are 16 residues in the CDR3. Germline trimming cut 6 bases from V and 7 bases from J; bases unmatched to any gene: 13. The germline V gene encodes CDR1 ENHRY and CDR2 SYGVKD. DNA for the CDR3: TGTGCCATCAGGCCGGGGACTAGCCGGGGGAAAAATGAGCAGTTCTTC. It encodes CAIRPGTSRGKNEQFF.

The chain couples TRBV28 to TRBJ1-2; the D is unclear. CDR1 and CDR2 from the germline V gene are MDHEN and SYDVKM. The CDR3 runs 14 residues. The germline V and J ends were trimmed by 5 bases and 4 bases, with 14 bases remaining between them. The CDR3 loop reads CASSIQANLYGYTF. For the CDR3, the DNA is TGTGCCAGCAGTATCCAGGCTAACCTCTATGGCTACACCTTC.

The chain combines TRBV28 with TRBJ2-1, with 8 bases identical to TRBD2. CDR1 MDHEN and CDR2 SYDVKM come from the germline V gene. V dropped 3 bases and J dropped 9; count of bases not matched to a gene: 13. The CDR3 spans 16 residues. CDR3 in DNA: TGTGCCAGCAGTTTGGATGGGGCGGGACTAGTGGGTGAGCAGTTCTTC. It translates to CASSLDGAGLVGEQFF.

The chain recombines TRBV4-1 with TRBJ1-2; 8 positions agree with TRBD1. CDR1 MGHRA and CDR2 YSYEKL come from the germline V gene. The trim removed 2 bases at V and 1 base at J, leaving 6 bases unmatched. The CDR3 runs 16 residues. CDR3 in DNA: TGCGCCAGCAGCCAACCAGGGGGCTGGGGTAACTATGGCTACACCTTC. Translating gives CASSQPGGWGNYGYTF.

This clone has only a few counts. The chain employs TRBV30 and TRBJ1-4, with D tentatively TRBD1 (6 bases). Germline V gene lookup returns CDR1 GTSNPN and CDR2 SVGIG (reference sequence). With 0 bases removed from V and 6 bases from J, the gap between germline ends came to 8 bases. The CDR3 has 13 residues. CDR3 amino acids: CAWSVRGDEKLFF. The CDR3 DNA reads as TGTGCCTGGAGTGTAAGGGGGGATGAAAAACTGTTTTTT.

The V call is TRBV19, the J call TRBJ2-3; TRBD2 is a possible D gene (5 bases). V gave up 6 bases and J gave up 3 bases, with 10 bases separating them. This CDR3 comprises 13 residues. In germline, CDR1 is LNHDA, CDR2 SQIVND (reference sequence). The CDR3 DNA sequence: TGTGCCAGTAGATCCCGGGAAACAGATACGCAGTATTTT. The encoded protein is CASRSRETDTQYF.

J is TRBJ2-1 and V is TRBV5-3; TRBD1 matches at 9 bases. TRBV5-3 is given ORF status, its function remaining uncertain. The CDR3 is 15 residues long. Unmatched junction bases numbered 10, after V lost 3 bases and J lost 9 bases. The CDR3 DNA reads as TGTGCCAGAAGCTCACTCCGGGACAGGGTGCCTGAGCAGTTCTTC. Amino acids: CARSSLRDRVPEQFF.

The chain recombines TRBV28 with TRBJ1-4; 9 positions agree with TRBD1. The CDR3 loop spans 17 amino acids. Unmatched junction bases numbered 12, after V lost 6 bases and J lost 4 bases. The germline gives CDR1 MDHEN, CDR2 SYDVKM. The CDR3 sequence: CASSKFSGTGFNEKLFF. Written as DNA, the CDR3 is TGTGCCAGCAGCAAGTTCTCCGGGACAGGGTTTAATGAAAAACTGTTTTTT.

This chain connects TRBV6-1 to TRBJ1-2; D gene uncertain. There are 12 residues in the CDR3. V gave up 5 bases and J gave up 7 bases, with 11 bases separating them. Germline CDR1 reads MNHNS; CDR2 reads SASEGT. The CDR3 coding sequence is TGTGCCAGCAGTCTCTGGTCGCGTGGCTACACCTTC. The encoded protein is CASSLWSRGYTF.